This T cell receptor beta chain was identified during a study of blood T cell repertoires in COVID-19. About the research overall: The analysed material was cDNA or gDNA that came from T cells, B-cell-depleted T cells, or PBMCs.

Sequencing used immunoSEQ multiplex PCR; TCRdb keeps in-frame clones, though not all of them. The sample holds about 180,000 clones, approximately 80% seen once. V was trimmed by 2 bases and J by 2 bases, leaving 10 bases between them. This CDR3 is 15 amino acids long. Germline CDR1 LNHDA, CDR2 SQIVND (reference sequence). This clone was observed a single time. The sample consisted of PBMCs or T cells enriched from blood (not recorded which). The chain recombines TRBV19 with TRBJ1-5; D is unclear. The receptor comes from a man aged 55 to 70 who had been exposed to COVID-19. This chain's CDR3 is CASSINRDRNQPQHF. The DNA of the CDR3 is TGTGCCAGTAGTATAAACAGAGATCGCAATCAGCCCCAGCATTTT.